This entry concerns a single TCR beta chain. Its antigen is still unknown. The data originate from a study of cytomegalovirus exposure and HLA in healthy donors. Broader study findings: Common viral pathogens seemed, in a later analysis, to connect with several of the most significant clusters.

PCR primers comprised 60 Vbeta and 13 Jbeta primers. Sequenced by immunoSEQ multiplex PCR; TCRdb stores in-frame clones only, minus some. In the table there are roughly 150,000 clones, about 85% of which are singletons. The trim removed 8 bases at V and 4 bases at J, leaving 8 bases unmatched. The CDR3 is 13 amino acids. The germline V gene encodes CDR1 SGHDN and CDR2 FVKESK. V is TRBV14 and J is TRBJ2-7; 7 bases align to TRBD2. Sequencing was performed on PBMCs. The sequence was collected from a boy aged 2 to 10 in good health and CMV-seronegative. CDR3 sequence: CASRTASGYEQYF. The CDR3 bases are TGTGCCAGCCGAACCGCTAGCGGTTACGAGCAGTACTTC.